These 5 T cell receptor beta chains share one sample of origin, sequenced in a study of T cells after yellow fever vaccination. TCRdb passed the 5' RACE reads through MiXCR, listing each CDR3 protein once. The top ten clones hold approximately 0.87% of a sample with under 300,000 distinct CDR3 sequences, less than 8.5% of them seen once. The sequenced sample was CD4+ T cells sorted from PBMCs, obtained 15 days after the yellow fever booster vaccination. These receptors all come from a man younger than 45 who received the YFV17D yellow fever vaccine.

This clonotype was seen a few times. The V gene is TRBV6-6, the J gene TRBJ2-7; D not certain. V was cut by 6 bases and J by 3 bases, with 3 bases left in between. CDR1 and CDR2 from the germline V gene are MNHNY and SVGAGI (reference sequence). This CDR3 spans 10 amino acids. The CDR3 region is CASRDYEQYF. As DNA, the CDR3 is TGTGCCAGCAGGGACTACGAGCAGTACTTC.

This chain links TRBV5-1 with TRBJ1-4; 7 nucleotides align to TRBD1. Per germline, CDR1 SGHRS and CDR2 YFSETQ. V gave up 5 bases and J gave up 0 bases; unmatched junction bases: 1. The CDR3 contains 14 residues. The CDR3 protein is CASRGTATNEKLFF. In DNA form, the CDR3 reads TGCGCCAGCAGGGGGACAGCAACTAATGAAAAACTGTTTTTT.

The chain uses TRBV6-1 and TRBJ2-3; D is uncertain. Germline CDR1 is MNHNS and CDR2 is SASEGT. V lost 9 bases and J 0 bases, leaving 10 bases between the germline ends. CDR3 size: 13 residues. The CDR3 DNA sequence: TGTGCCAGTGGGGAACTGAGCACAGATACGCAGTATTTT. It translates to CASGELSTDTQYF.

The rearrangement joins TRBV5-6 to TRBJ1-2; tentative D call: TRBD1 (5 bases). Germline V gene data show CDR1 as SGHDT and CDR2 as YYEEEE. Trimming removed 3 bases from V and 4 bases from J, with 13 bases in between. This CDR3 is built from 14 residues. The CDR3 DNA reads as TGTGCCAGCAGCTCAGGGCCTCCCCCCTATGGCTACACCTTC. It yields the protein CASSSGPPPYGYTF.

This clonotype appeared a few times. This CDR3 is CASSSLAGASYNEQFF. The CDR3, as DNA: TGTGCCAGCAGCTCCCTAGCGGGAGCCTCCTACAATGAGCAGTTCTTC. This rearrangement joins TRBV7-2 to TRBJ2-1, with 10 nucleotides matching TRBD2. The length of the CDR3 is 16 residues. Germline loops: CDR1 SGHTA, CDR2 FQGNSA. Trimming at V came to 4 bases and at J to 0 bases, leaving 3 bases not matched to a gene.